This note documents a single T cell receptor (beta chain) sequence. The table came from immunoSEQ multiplex PCR; TCRdb's copy has only in-frame clones and leaves some out. Of about 39,000 clones listed, just under 95% are singletons. This CDR3 has 20 amino acids. V gave up 2 bases and J gave up 0 bases, with 20 bases separating them. CDR1 LGHDT and CDR2 YNNKEL come from the germline V gene (reference sequence). These data come from a study of blood T cell repertoires in COVID-19. Study-level background: Acute and convalescent COVID-19 specimens originated in the United States, Italy and Spain.

The sequence derives from a human donor with active COVID-19. The donor label of this sample is uncertain. Sequencing was carried out using peripheral blood. J is TRBJ1-6 and V is TRBV3-1 (or the pseudogene TRBV3-2); the D gene is possibly TRBD1 (5 bases). The CDR3 bases are TGTGCCAGCAGCCAAAAGAGGTCTTTTGGGGCAGCCTCCTATAATTCACCCCTCCACTTT. Amino acids: CASSQKRSFGAASYNSPLHF.